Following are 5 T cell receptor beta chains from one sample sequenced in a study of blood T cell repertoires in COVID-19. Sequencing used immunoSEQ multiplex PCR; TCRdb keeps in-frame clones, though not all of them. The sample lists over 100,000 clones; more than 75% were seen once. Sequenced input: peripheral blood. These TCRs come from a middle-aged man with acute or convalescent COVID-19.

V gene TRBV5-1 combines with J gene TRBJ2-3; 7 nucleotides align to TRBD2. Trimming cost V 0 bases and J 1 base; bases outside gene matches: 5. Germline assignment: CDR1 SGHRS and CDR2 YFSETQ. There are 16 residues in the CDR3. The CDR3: CASSLDSLAGTDTQYF. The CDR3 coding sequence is TGCGCCAGCAGCTTGGATAGTCTAGCGGGCACAGATACGCAGTATTTT.

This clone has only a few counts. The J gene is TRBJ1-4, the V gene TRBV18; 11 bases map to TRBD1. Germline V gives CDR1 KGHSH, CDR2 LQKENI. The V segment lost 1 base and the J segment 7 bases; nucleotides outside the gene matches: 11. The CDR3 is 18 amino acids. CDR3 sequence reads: CASSPRSGQGAWSEKLFF. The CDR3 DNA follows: TGTGCCAGCTCACCACGGTCAGGACAGGGGGCCTGGAGTGAAAAACTGTTTTTT.

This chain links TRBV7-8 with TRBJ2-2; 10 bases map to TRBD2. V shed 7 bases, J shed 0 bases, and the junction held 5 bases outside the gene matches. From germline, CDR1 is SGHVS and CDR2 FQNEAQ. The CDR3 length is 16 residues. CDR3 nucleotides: TGTGCCAGCATCTCTAGCGGGGGCACGAACACCGGGGAGCTGTTTTTT. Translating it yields CASISSGGTNTGELFF.

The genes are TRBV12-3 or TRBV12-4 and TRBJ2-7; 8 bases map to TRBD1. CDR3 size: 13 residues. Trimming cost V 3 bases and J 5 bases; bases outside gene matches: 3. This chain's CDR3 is CASSLDRAHEQYF. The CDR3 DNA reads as TGTGCCAGCAGTTTGGACAGGGCCCACGAGCAGTACTTC.

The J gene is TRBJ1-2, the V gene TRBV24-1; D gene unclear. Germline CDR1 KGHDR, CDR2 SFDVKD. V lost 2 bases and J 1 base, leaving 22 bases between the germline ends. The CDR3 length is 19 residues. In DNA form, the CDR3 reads TGTGCCACCAGTGATTCCCGGACTGGAAGAAACTATTATAACTATGGCTACACCTTC. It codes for CATSDSRTGRNYYNYGYTF.